What follows are 5 T cell receptor beta chains derived from one specimen sequenced in a study of blood T cell repertoires in COVID-19. Some clones are missing from TCRdb's copy, which holds only in-frame ones; the method was immunoSEQ multiplex PCR. The sample includes hundreds of thousands of clones, about 87% of them seen just once. Sequencing used peripheral blood. These receptors originate from a man aged 55 to 69 who had recovered from COVID-19.

This clone was detected only a few times. V and J are TRBV14 and TRBJ1-2, with D unresolved. The CDR3 consists of 12 residues. The germline V gene encodes CDR1 SGHDN and CDR2 FVKESK. The V end lost 4 bases, the J end lost 4 bases, and 7 bases lay between the germline ends. The CDR3 sequence: CASSPGRYGYTF. In nucleotides, the CDR3 is TGTGCCAGCAGCCCAGGTCGCTATGGCTACACCTTC.

This chain links TRBV4-3 with TRBJ1-6; TRBD1 matches 9 bases. The V segment lost 0 bases and the J segment 6 bases; nucleotides outside the gene matches: 18. The CDR3 has 21 amino acids. Germline lookup yields CDR1 LGHNA and CDR2 YSLEER. The CDR3 loop reads CASSQDAVGTGRTVRNSPLHF. CDR3 nucleotide sequence: TGCGCCAGCAGCCAAGATGCGGTCGGGACAGGGAGGACGGTCCGTAATTCACCCCTCCACTTT.

This clone came up once. This chain joins TRBV5-1 and TRBJ1-6, with 10 bases matching TRBD1. J lost 8 bases, V lost 4 bases, and 3 bases had no gene match. Germline-derived CDR1 and CDR2 are SGHRS and YFSETQ. The CDR3 totals 14 residues. CDR3 in amino acids: CASSGGTGDSPLHF. The CDR3 DNA sequence: TGCGCCAGCAGCGGGGGGACAGGGGATTCACCCCTCCACTTT.

The rearrangement uses TRBV30 and TRBJ1-1; D unclear. The V gene's germline CDR1 is GTSNPN and CDR2 SVGIG (reference sequence). Trimming removed 8 bases from V and 5 bases from J, with 18 bases in between. There are 13 residues in the CDR3. The CDR3 sequence: CAAAHLLTTEAFF. In nucleotides, the CDR3 is TGTGCCGCGGCACACCTCCTAACGACTGAAGCTTTCTTT.

The J gene is TRBJ2-2, the V gene TRBV6-5; D is possibly TRBD1 (5 bases). With 7 bases removed from V and 1 base from J, the gap between germline ends came to 10 bases. The V gene's germline CDR1 is MNHEY and CDR2 SVGAGI. The CDR3 extends over 14 amino acids. The CDR3 DNA reads as TGTGCCAGCATGACAGATCGGAACACCGGGGAGCTGTTTTTT. Protein sequence: CASMTDRNTGELFF.